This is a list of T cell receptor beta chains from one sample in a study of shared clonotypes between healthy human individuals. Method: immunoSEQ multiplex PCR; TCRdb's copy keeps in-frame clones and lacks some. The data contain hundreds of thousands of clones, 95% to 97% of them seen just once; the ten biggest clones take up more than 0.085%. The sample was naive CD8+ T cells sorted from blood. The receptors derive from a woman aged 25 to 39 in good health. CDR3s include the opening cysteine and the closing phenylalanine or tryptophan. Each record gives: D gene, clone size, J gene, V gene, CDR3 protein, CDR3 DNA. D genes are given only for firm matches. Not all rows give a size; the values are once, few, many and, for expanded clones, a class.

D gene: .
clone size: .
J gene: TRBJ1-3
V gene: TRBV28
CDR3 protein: CASSSVVLRSGNTIYF
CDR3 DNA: TGTGCCAGCAGTTCTGTGGTCCTCCGCTCTGGAAACACCATATATTTT

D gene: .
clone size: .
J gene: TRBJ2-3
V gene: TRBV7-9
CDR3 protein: CASSLGEGGKTSTDTQYF
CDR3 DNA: TGTGCCAGCAGCTTAGGGGAAGGGGGGAAAACTAGCACAGATACGCAGTATTTT

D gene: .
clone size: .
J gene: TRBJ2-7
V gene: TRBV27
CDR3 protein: CASGIDSEQYF
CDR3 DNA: TGTGCCAGCGGTATTGACAGTGAGCAGTACTTC

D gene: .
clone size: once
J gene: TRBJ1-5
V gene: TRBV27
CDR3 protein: CASRHLGTNNQPQHF
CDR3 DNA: TGTGCCAGCAGACACTTAGGGACAAACAATCAGCCCCAGCATTTT

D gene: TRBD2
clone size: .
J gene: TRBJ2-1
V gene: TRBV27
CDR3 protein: CASSPLDVSSGYNEQFF
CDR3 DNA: TGTGCTAGCAGTCCCCTAGATGTGTCTAGCGGCTACAATGAGCAGTTCTTC

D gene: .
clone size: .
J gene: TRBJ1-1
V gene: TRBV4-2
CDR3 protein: CASSQAGDTEAFF
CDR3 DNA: TGTGCCAGCAGCCAAGCAGGGGATACTGAAGCTTTCTTT

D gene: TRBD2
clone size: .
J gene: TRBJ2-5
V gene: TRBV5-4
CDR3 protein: CASRREAGEETQYF
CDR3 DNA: TGTGCCAGCAGGCGGGAGGCAGGGGAGGAGACCCAGTACTTC

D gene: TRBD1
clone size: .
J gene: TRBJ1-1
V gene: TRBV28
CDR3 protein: CASSSQGILDTEAFF
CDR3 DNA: TGTGCCAGCAGTTCACAGGGGATCCTCGACACTGAAGCTTTCTTT

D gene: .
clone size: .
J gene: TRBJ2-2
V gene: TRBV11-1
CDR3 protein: CASSLAAGRDGGELFF
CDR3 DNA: TGTGCCAGCAGCTTAGCTGCGGGAAGAGATGGCGGGGAGCTGTTTTTT

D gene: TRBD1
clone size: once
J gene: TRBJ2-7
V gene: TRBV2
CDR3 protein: CASSGDRYSYEQYF
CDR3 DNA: TGTGCCAGCAGCGGGGACAGGTACTCCTACGAGCAGTACTTC

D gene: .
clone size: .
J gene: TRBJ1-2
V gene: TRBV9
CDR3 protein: CASSSLGGPYGYTF
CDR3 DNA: TGTGCCAGCAGCTCTCTGGGAGGGCCCTATGGCTACACCTTC

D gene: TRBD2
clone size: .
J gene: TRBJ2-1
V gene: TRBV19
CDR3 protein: CASSRVGRETYNEQFF
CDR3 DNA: TGTGCCAGTAGTCGGGTAGGGCGGGAGACTTACAATGAGCAGTTCTTC

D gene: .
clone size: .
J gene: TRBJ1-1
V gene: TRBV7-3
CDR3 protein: CASSLGVSTEAFF
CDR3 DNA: TGTGCCAGCAGCTTAGGGGTGTCCACTGAAGCTTTCTTT

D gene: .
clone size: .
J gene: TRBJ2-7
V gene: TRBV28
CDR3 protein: CASSFVGQGSIGYEQYF
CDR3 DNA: TGTGCCAGCAGTTTTGTCGGGCAGGGGAGTATCGGCTACGAGCAGTACTTC

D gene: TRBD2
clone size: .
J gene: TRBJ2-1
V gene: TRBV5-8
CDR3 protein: CASSLANGLAEGNEQFF
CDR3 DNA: TGTGCCAGCAGCTTGGCCAACGGACTAGCGGAGGGGAATGAGCAGTTCTTC

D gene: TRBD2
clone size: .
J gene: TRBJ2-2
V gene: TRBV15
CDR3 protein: CATSSELWREAANTGELFF
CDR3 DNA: TGTGCCACCAGCAGTGAACTTTGGCGGGAGGCCGCGAACACCGGGGAGCTGTTTTTT

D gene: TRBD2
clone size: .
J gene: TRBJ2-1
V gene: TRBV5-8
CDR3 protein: CASSLAPTSGPSSYNEQFF
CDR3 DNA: TGTGCCAGCAGCTTGGCCCCGACTAGCGGGCCTTCTTCCTACAATGAGCAGTTCTTC

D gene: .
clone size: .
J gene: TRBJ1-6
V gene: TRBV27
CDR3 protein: CASTPAGTLSPLHF
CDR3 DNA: TGTGCCAGCACCCCAGCGGGTACTTTATCACCCCTCCACTTT

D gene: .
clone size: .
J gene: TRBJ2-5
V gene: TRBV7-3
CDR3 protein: CASSPIPERETQYF
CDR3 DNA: TGTGCCAGCAGCCCAATACCCGAAAGAGAGACCCAGTACTTC

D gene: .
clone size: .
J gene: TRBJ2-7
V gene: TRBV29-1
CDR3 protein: CSASPTGPEQYF
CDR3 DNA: TGCAGCGCCTCCCCGACAGGTCCCGAGCAGTACTTC